This is a list of T cell receptor beta chains from one sample in a study of shared clonotypes between healthy human individuals. Libraries were prepared by immunoSEQ multiplex PCR; TCRdb keeps only in-frame clonotypes and omits some of them. The sample has 2 million to 2.5 million clones, around 95% seen once. The sample was naive CD4+ T cells sorted from blood. The receptor set was obtained from a man aged 18 to 30 in good health. Each CDR3 is given with its conserved first and last residue. Each record gives: V gene, D gene, J gene, clone size, CDR3 DNA, CDR3 protein. The D gene is left open where the match is weak. Size is stated for part of the rows, as once, few or many counts, or as a class when the clone is expanded.

TRBV7-9	TRBD1	TRBJ1-2	.	TGTGCCAGCAGCTACCGGGACAGCTATGGCTACACCTTC	CASSYRDSYGYTF
TRBV5-4	TRBD1	TRBJ1-1	.	TGTGCCAGCAGCCCTGGACAGGGGGCGCAGGGAACTGAAGCTTTCTTT	CASSPGQGAQGTEAFF
TRBV10-3	TRBD1	TRBJ2-2	.	TGTGCCATCAGTGAGTCGGGACAGGGGAAGACCGGGGAGCTGTTTTTT	CAISESGQGKTGELFF
TRBV10-2	.	TRBJ1-1	once	TGCGCCAGCAAGGGACAAGTGAACACTGAAGCTTTCTTT	CASKGQVNTEAFF
TRBV30	.	TRBJ1-5	.	TGTGCCTGGAGTGTAGTAGGGCCCGCCGGGCCCCAGCATTTT	CAWSVVGPAGPQHF
TRBV14	.	TRBJ1-6	.	TGTGCCAGCAGCCCGGCGGGCAGCGGAGCATATAATTCACCCCTCCACTTT	CASSPAGSGAYNSPLHF
TRBV10-3	TRBD2	TRBJ2-3	once	TGTGCCATCAGTGCCGGGACTAGCGGGAACACGCAGTATTTT	CAISAGTSGNTQYF
TRBV11-2	.	TRBJ1-4	.	TGTGCCAGCAGCCACCTAGGGGAAGAACTGTTTTTT	CASSHLGEELFF
TRBV10-3	.	TRBJ2-7	.	TGTGCCAGTCAGTTCCTCCCCGCGTACGAGCAGTACTTC	CASQFLPAYEQYF
TRBV7-2	TRBD2	TRBJ2-7	.	TGTGCCAGCAGCTCTGGACTAGCGGGATACTACGAGCAGTACTTC	CASSSGLAGYYEQYF
TRBV9	.	TRBJ2-1	.	TGTGCCAGCAGCGTAGTTAGCAACTCCTACAATGAGCAGTTCTTC	CASSVVSNSYNEQFF
TRBV5-8	.	TRBJ1-5	.	TGTGCCAGCAGCTTTGTGGAGGGGGGCCAGCCCCAGCATTTT	CASSFVEGGQPQHF
TRBV5-6	TRBD2	TRBJ2-5	.	TGTGCCAGCAGCTTGTGGCTAGCGGGGGGTGGAGAGACCCAGTACTTC	CASSLWLAGGGETQYF
TRBV5-1	.	TRBJ2-5	once	TGCGCCAGCAGGCGGGACGAAGGCAGGGAGACCCAGTACTTC	CASRRDEGRETQYF
TRBV7-2	TRBD1	TRBJ2-5	.	TGTGCCAGCAGCTTAGTTTGGGACAGGGGGCTTGAGACCCAGTACTTC	CASSLVWDRGLETQYF
TRBV5-1	TRBD1	TRBJ1-1	.	TGCGCCAGCAGGGGTGACAGGGGAGCTTTCTTT	CASRGDRGAFF
TRBV12-5	TRBD1	TRBJ1-1	.	TGTGCTAGTGGCCGACAGGGAAAGATAACTGAAGCTTTCTTT	CASGRQGKITEAFF
TRBV6-1	.	TRBJ2-1	.	TGTGCCAGCAGATACAGGGGAGGCAATGAGCAGTTCTTC	CASRYRGGNEQFF
TRBV6-6	.	TRBJ2-3	.	TGTGCCAGCAGATCCACACCAAGCACAGATACGCAGTATTTT	CASRSTPSTDTQYF
TRBV13	.	TRBJ1-4	.	TGTGCCAGCAGCACCCTGAGTGAAAAACTGTTTTTT	CASSTLSEKLFF
TRBV2	.	TRBJ1-6	.	TGTGCCAGCATTAGGACACTCCCTAATTCACCCCTCCACTTT	CASIRTLPNSPLHF
TRBV25-1	.	TRBJ1-2	.	TGTGCCAGCTTAAACAAGGAGGTCTATGGCTACACCTTC	CASLNKEVYGYTF
TRBV28	TRBD1	TRBJ1-5	.	TGTGCCAGCGGGGACAGGAACACCCAGCATTTT	CASGDRNTQHF
TRBV7-8	.	TRBJ1-5	.	TGTGCCAGCAGCTTAGTGGCAGGCCACCGGGAGCCCCAGCATTTT	CASSLVAGHREPQHF
TRBV29-1	.	TRBJ1-2	.	TGCAGCGTTGAGTCACCCGGGGAAGGCTACACCTTC	CSVESPGEGYTF
TRBV10-3	.	TRBJ2-5	.	TGTGCCATCAGTGATGTCTCCACCCAAGAGACCCAGTACTTC	CAISDVSTQETQYF
TRBV6-1	TRBD1	TRBJ1-5	.	TGTGCCAGCAGTGGGGGACAGATAGGCTATAGCAATCAGCCCCAGCATTTT	CASSGGQIGYSNQPQHF
TRBV4-1	TRBD1	TRBJ1-1	.	TGCGCCAGCAGCCAAGGGCAGGGGGCCTATAACACTGAAGCTTTCTTT	CASSQGQGAYNTEAFF
TRBV5-1	TRBD1	TRBJ2-2	.	TGCGCCAGCAGTCCGGGACAGGGACTCGGGGAGCTGTTTTTT	CASSPGQGLGELFF
TRBV7-2	.	TRBJ2-7	.	TGTGCCAGCAGCTTAGGGAGCGGAGCCTACGAGCAGTACTTC	CASSLGSGAYEQYF
TRBV19	.	TRBJ2-3	.	TGTGCCAGTAGTACCCGGGGGAACTATAAAGATACGCAGTATTTT	CASSTRGNYKDTQYF
TRBV5-1	TRBD2	TRBJ2-1	.	TGCGCCAGCAGCCCCATTGGGACTAGCGGGTCCAACTCCTACAATGAGCAGTTCTTC	CASSPIGTSGSNSYNEQFF
TRBV7-3	.	TRBJ2-2	.	TGTGCCAGCAGCCTCTATGGAGCCGGGGAGCTGTTTTTT	CASSLYGAGELFF
TRBV6-1	TRBD1	TRBJ1-4	.	TGTGCCAGCAGAACAGGGGGCTTAGGTGAAAAACTGTTTTTT	CASRTGGLGEKLFF